Below, one TCR beta chain is given with its context. This sample is drawn from a study of technical replicates of blood from a handful of donors. The ends were cut back, 5 bases at V and 0 bases at J, with 16 bases in the middle. Germline V lookup: CDR1 LNHNV, CDR2 YYDKDF (reference sequence). There are 16 residues in the CDR3. Repertoires were generated with immunoSEQ multiplex PCR, while TCRdb's copy carries only in-frame clones and drops some. The top ten clones hold 0.2% to 0.25% of a sample with more than 75,000 clones, roughly 93% of them seen once. The chain uses TRBV15 and TRBJ1-2, with unresolved D. Sequenced material: T cells isolated from PBMCs. This TCR derives from a human donor in good health. The CDR3 DNA is TGTGCCACCAGCCCCCGAGCGGGGAAGACTAACTATGGCTACACCTTC. Its protein is CATSPRAGKTNYGYTF.